This is a list of T cell receptor beta chains from one sample in a study of blood T cell repertoires in COVID-19. Data came from immunoSEQ multiplex PCR; TCRdb stores just in-frame clones and leaves some out. The sample holds 250,000 to 300,000 clones, 70% to 90% seen once. The sequencing input was PBMCs or T cells enriched from blood (not recorded which). The receptors stem from a woman in her 30s who had recovered from COVID-19. The CDR3 runs from the conserved cysteine through the conserved F or W. The D gene is left open where the match is weak. Size values are once, few and many counts, or a class for expanded clones, and some rows have none.

clone_size,d_call,j_call,v_call,cdr3_aa,cdr3_nt
many,.,TRBJ1-2,TRBV5-4,CASSRGASYGYTF,TGTGCCAGCAGTCGGGGGGCGAGCTATGGCTACACCTTC
.,.,TRBJ1-4,TRBV28,CASTGGATNEKLFF,TGTGCCAGCACGGGGGGGGCAACTAATGAAAAACTGTTTTTT
.,.,TRBJ1-5,TRBV19,CASSIIAGFDQPQHF,TGTGCCAGTAGTATAATTGCAGGGTTTGATCAGCCCCAGCATTTT
once,TRBD2,TRBJ2-1,TRBV7-3,CASSLMPGGYNEQFF,TGTGCCAGCAGCTTAATGCCGGGGGGCTACAATGAGCAGTTCTTC
.,.,TRBJ1-2,TRBV27,CASSPLDWGGNGYTF,TGTGCCAGCAGTCCCCTGGATTGGGGAGGAAATGGCTACACCTTC
.,TRBD2,TRBJ2-5,TRBV7-8,CASSFRLAGAGNKLQETQYF,TGTGCCAGCAGCTTCCGACTAGCGGGGGCCGGAAATAAACTCCAAGAGACCCAGTACTTC
.,.,TRBJ2-7,TRBV6-5,CASSIPQGSYEQYF,TGTGCCAGCAGTATACCACAGGGCTCCTACGAGCAGTACTTC
.,.,TRBJ1-1,TRBV28,CASSLMAESNTEAFF,TGTGCCAGCAGTTTGATGGCGGAATCGAACACTGAAGCTTTCTTT
.,.,TRBJ1-2,TRBV19,CASSIMDSANYGYTF,TGTGCCAGTAGTATTATGGACAGCGCAAACTATGGCTACACCTTC
.,.,TRBJ2-1,TRBV27,CASSLVTGLTPMSEQFF,TGTGCCAGCAGTTTAGTTACAGGGCTGACCCCAATGAGCGAGCAGTTCTTC
.,.,TRBJ1-5,TRBV28,CASSPTGPRGPQHF,TGTGCCAGCAGTCCCACCGGGCCTCGGGGGCCCCAGCATTTT
.,.,TRBJ1-1,TRBV14,CASSQRGLGAFF,TGTGCCAGCAGCCAAAGAGGGTTAGGTGCTTTCTTT
.,TRBD2,TRBJ2-1,TRBV18,CASSETSGGAYEQFF,TGTGCCAGCTCGGAGACTAGCGGGGGGGCCTATGAGCAGTTCTTC
.,.,TRBJ2-5,TRBV5-1,CASSLEERETQYF,TGCGCCAGCAGCTTGGAAGAGCGGGAGACCCAGTACTTC
.,TRBD2,TRBJ2-7,TRBV5-4,CASSVTSGGYEQYF,TGTGCCAGCAGCGTGACTAGCGGGGGCTACGAGCAGTACTTC
.,TRBD1,TRBJ2-7,TRBV19,CASSINPPLGQTYEQYF,TGTGCCAGTAGTATAAACCCCCCTCTGGGACAGACCTACGAGCAGTACTTC
.,.,TRBJ2-7,TRBV7-2,CASSLGQTPTYEQYF,TGTGCCAGCAGCTTAGGACAGACTCCTACCTACGAGCAGTACTTC